These T cell receptor delta chains were read from a single sample in a study of Vδ1+ human thymocytes. TCRdb redid clone calling on the multiplex PCR reads using CATT. The sample gives about 53,000 delta-chain clones, over 13% of which show up once; about 0.4% is in the top ten. Specimen: Vdelta1+ gamma-delta thymocytes from the thymus. These receptors were taken from a girl younger than two who had congenital heart surgery. Both conserved end residues are part of each CDR3. The D gene is left open where the match is weak. Clone size is not always given. Where it is, it says once, few, many or a class for expanded clones.

>TRDJ1|TRDV1|once|TRDD3
CALTARREYWGTLINEYTDKLIF
TGTGCTCTTACGGCACGGCGGGAGTACTGGGGGACACTAATAAACGAGTACACCGATAAACTCATCTTT
>TRDJ1|TRDV1|.|.
CALGELEHGPGDFYTDKLIF
TGTGCTCTTGGGGAACTAGAACACGGACCCGGGGACTTCTACACCGATAAACTCATCTTT
>TRDJ1|TRDV1|few|.
CALGEGAGEDSSDKLIF
TGTGCTCTTGGGGAAGGGGCCGGCGAGGACTCTTCCGATAAACTCATCTTT
>TRDJ1|TRDV1|.|.
CALGEQGKLIF
TGTGCTCTTGGGGAACAAGGTAAACTCATCTTT
>TRDJ1|TRDV1|few|TRDD3
CALGELTHPSVLGVRGDKLIF
TGTGCTCTTGGGGAACTGACGCATCCCAGCGTACTGGGGGTACGGGGTGATAAACTCATCTTT
>TRDJ1|TRDV1|few|.
CALGESTRIEPTRYTDKLIF
TGTGCTCTTGGGGAAAGCACACGAATAGAGCCTACACGGTACACCGATAAACTCATCTTT
>TRDJ1|TRDV1|.|TRDD3
CALGTPKSGGYPHEPKLIF
TGTGCTCTTGGGACCCCTAAAAGTGGGGGATACCCTCACGAACCAAAACTCATCTTT
>TRDJ1|TRDV1|.|.
CALMNGDSYRAWGTRRVGKLIF
TGTGCTCTTATGAACGGGGATTCCTACCGGGCCTGGGGGACCCGCAGGGTGGGTAAACTCATCTTT
>TRDJ1|TRDV1|few|TRDD3
CALGDGGYATDKLIF
TGTGCTCTTGGGGATGGGGGATACGCGACCGATAAACTCATCTTT
>TRDJ1|TRDV1|.|TRDD3
CALGERRRALGSYYWGISNTDKLIF
TGTGCTCTTGGGGAACGGAGGAGAGCCCTTGGGTCCTACTACTGGGGGATATCGAACACCGATAAACTCATCTTT
>TRDJ1|TRDV1|.|TRDD3
CALGELRAAGCLGDNSDKLIF
TGTGCTCTTGGGGAACTTCGAGCCGCGGGGTGCCTGGGGGATAACTCCGATAAACTCATCTTT
>TRDJ1|TRDV1|few|TRDD3
CALGELDIPLGTGGLLDKLIF
TGTGCTCTTGGGGAACTAGACATTCCACTGGGTACTGGGGGACTACTGGATAAACTCATCTTT
>TRDJ1|TRAV29/DV5|few|TRDD3
CAATPDSCGGILGTDKLIF
TGTGCAGCAACCCCCGATTCATGCGGGGGGATACTCGGCACCGATAAACTCATCTTT
>TRDJ1|TRDV1|few|TRDD3
CALGELHTGGYTDKLIF
TGTGCTCTTGGGGAACTGCATACTGGGGGGTACACCGATAAACTCATCTTT